Below, 28 T cell receptor beta chains from the same sample are listed, as sequenced in a study of blood T cell repertoires in COVID-19. Sequenced by immunoSEQ multiplex PCR; TCRdb stores in-frame clones only, minus some. The sample yields 200,000 to 250,000 clones, 82% seen once. Sequenced sample: peripheral blood. The receptors originated from a woman of 80 years or more with acute or convalescent COVID-19.

Details on this clone: This same CDR3 is encoded by further DNA sequences in the sample. This chain uses TRBV6-5 with TRBJ2-5, with D perhaps TRBD2 (7 bases). There are 15 residues in the CDR3. The V end was cut by 0 bases, the J end by 5 bases, with 13 bases between. Germline V gene sequence: CDR1 MNHEY, CDR2 SVGAGI. CDR3: CASSYSSGGGETQYF. The CDR3 DNA is TGTGCCAGCAGTTACTCTTCGGGGGGCGGGGAGACCCAGTACTTC.

The rearrangement links TRBV3-1 (or the pseudogene TRBV3-2) to TRBJ1-2; 7 bases agree with TRBD1. The CDR3 sequence is 15 residues long. Germline CDR1 LGHDT, CDR2 YNNKEL (reference sequence). The trim removed 2 bases at V and 4 bases at J, leaving 7 bases unmatched. CDR3 DNA sequence: TGTGCCAGCAGCCAACAGGGGGGCTGGGGCTATGGCTACACCTTC. It is translated as CASSQQGGWGYGYTF.

The V and J genes are TRBV19 and TRBJ1-1; 10 nucleotides line up with TRBD1. Trimming took 6 bases from V and 4 from J; bases not matched to a gene: 8. Germline V gives CDR1 LNHDA, CDR2 SQIVND (reference sequence). This CDR3 has 15 amino acids. CDR3 loop: CASSWTGGSSTEAFF. Here the CDR3 DNA reads TGTGCCAGTAGCTGGACAGGGGGATCCTCCACTGAAGCTTTCTTT.

This chain connects TRBV7-2 to TRBJ2-3, with a weak D call TRBD2 (6 bases). The V and J ends lost 3 bases and 5 bases respectively, with 9 bases between them. Germline V lookup: CDR1 SGHTA, CDR2 FQGNSA. The CDR3 totals 13 residues. CDR3 protein: CASSLVGRDTQYF. CDR3 nucleotide sequence: TGTGCCAGCAGCTTGGTCGGGAGAGATACGCAGTATTTT.

The chain employs TRBV5-1 and TRBJ2-7; 14 bases fit TRBD2. Germline trimming cut 5 bases from V and 0 bases from J; bases unmatched to any gene: 10. The CDR3 consists of 18 residues. Germline-derived CDR1 and CDR2 are SGHRS and YFSETQ. The CDR3 bases are TGCGCCAGCAGGGCTCCGGGACTAGCGGGGGAAAGCTCCTACGAGCAGTACTTC. Protein product: CASRAPGLAGESSYEQYF.

The rearrangement joins TRBV3-1 (or the pseudogene TRBV3-2) to TRBJ1-4, with TRBD1 identical over 11 bases. This CDR3 region has 16 residues. The V gene end was trimmed by 4 bases and the J gene end by 4 bases; junction bases not matched to a gene: 5. CDR1 and CDR2 (germline): LGHDT, YNNKEL (reference sequence). The CDR3 loop reads CASSLKGTGGNEKLFF. The CDR3, as DNA: TGTGCCAGCAGCCTCAAGGGGACAGGGGGTAATGAAAAACTGTTTTTT.

The rearrangement links TRBV2 to TRBJ1-1; no clear D gene. This CDR3 is built from 12 residues. The germline V gene encodes CDR1 SNHLY and CDR2 FYNNEI. Trimming took off 2 bases at V and 10 bases at J, with 11 bases between the two ends. In DNA form, the CDR3 reads TGTGCCAGCAGTGAACCCCCCAACGGAGCTTTCTTT. Translation: CASSEPPNGAFF.

V and J are TRBV27 and TRBJ1-3, with D perhaps matching TRBD1 (6 bases). The CDR3 spans 18 residues. Trimming removed 3 bases at V and 2 bases at J, with 20 bases between. Germline V gene sequence: CDR1 MNHEY, CDR2 SMNVEV (reference sequence). CDR3 amino acids: CASSFTGGGLLPGNTIYF. The CDR3 DNA reads as TGTGCCAGCAGTTTTACTGGCGGGGGGCTTTTGCCTGGAAACACCATATATTTT.

In its sample, this clone was seen once. DNA of the CDR3: TGTGCCAGCCTAGGGGTGGATACGCAGTATTTT. Residues: CASLGVDTQYF. The rearrangement joins TRBV5-4 to TRBJ2-3; tentatively, D is TRBD1 (5 bases). The CDR3 is made up of 11 amino acids. Germline V gene data show CDR1 as SGHNT and CDR2 as YYREEE (reference sequence). The germline V and J ends were trimmed by 7 bases and 6 bases, with 9 bases remaining between them.

The chain links TRBV5-1 to TRBJ2-3; no firm D call. The germline V and J ends were trimmed by 3 bases and 2 bases, with 13 bases remaining between them. Germline V gives CDR1 SGHRS, CDR2 YFSETQ. The CDR3 is 15 amino acids. The CDR3 nucleotides read TGCGCCAGCAGCTCCGACATATCAAACACAGATACGCAGTATTTT. It translates to CASSSDISNTDTQYF.

V and J are TRBV3-1 (or the pseudogene TRBV3-2) and TRBJ1-4; D not resolved. The CDR3 loop spans 12 amino acids. Germline V CDR1 and CDR2: LGHDT, YNNKEL (reference sequence). V lost 4 bases, J lost 7 bases, and 7 bases lay in between. The CDR3 bases are TGTGCCAGCAGCCCCCTCGGTGAAAAACTGTTTTTT. The encoded protein is CASSPLGEKLFF.

The gene calls are TRBV5-1 and TRBJ2-7; 7 bases match TRBD2. CDR3 size: 14 residues. V lost 4 bases, J lost 2 bases, and 6 bases stayed unmatched. From germline, CDR1 is SGHRS and CDR2 YFSETQ. CDR3 loop: CASSRGRGAYEQYF. CDR3 sequence (DNA): TGCGCCAGCAGCCGGGGGAGGGGCGCCTACGAGCAGTACTTC.

This clone appeared once. The V gene is TRBV2, the J gene TRBJ2-7; 8 bases are shared with TRBD1. V lost 2 bases and J lost 8; bases outside the gene matches: 8. This CDR3 region has 14 residues. CDR1 SNHLY and CDR2 FYNNEI come from the germline V gene. The chain's CDR3 is CASSEWQGAQQQYF. The CDR3 coding sequence is TGTGCCAGCAGTGAATGGCAGGGGGCGCAACAGCAGTACTTC.

This chain uses TRBV6-4 with TRBJ1-1; D uncertain. This CDR3 spans 13 amino acids. CDR1 and CDR2 (germline): MRHNA, SNTAGT. The germline V and J ends were trimmed by 5 bases and 1 base, with 8 bases remaining between them. The CDR3 nucleotides read TGTGCCAGCAGTTTTTCAGAGAACACTGAAGCTTTCTTT. Residues: CASSFSENTEAFF.

In the case of this clone: Other nucleotide sequences in the sample specify the same CDR3. The chain links TRBV2 to TRBJ2-2; 8 bases are shared with TRBD1. V was pared by 6 bases and J by 1 base, with 4 bases of the junction left unmatched. The CDR3 totals 15 residues. In germline, CDR1 is SNHLY, CDR2 FYNNEI. The CDR3 coding sequence is TGTGCCAGCAGCACCGGGACAGGGAACACCGGGGAGCTGTTTTTT. It codes for CASSTGTGNTGELFF.

The V gene is TRBV2, the J gene TRBJ1-6; D is ambiguous. CDR3 length: 16 amino acids. V lost 0 bases and J 10 bases, leaving 16 bases between the germline ends. The V gene's germline CDR1 is SNHLY and CDR2 FYNNEI. CDR3 sequence reads: CASSEASVRVGSPLHF. The DNA for the CDR3 is TGTGCCAGCAGTGAAGCGTCGGTCCGGGTTGGGTCACCCCTCCACTTT.

CDR3 nucleotide sequence: TGTGCTAGTGGTTTGCCGGGACAGCCCTCCTACGAGCAGTACTTC. It specifies CASGLPGQPSYEQYF. The genes are TRBV12-5 and TRBJ2-7, with 7 bases lining up with TRBD1. Germline CDR1 is LGHNT and CDR2 is FRNRAP. Unmatched junction bases numbered 4, after V lost 2 bases and J lost 0 bases. There are 15 residues in the CDR3.

The V and J genes are TRBV7-3 and TRBJ2-3, with TRBD2 identical over 13 bases. CDR1 and CDR2 (germline): SGHTA, FQGTGA. Trimming took 5 bases from V and 6 from J; bases not matched to a gene: 8. The CDR3 loop spans 16 amino acids. The CDR3 spells CASSTRLAGGGDTQYF. CDR3 DNA: TGTGCCAGCAGCACCCGACTAGCGGGGGGCGGGGATACGCAGTATTTT.

The chain employs TRBV10-3 and TRBJ2-7; D is perhaps TRBD1 (6 bases). This CDR3 is 15 amino acids long. Trimming took 0 bases from V and 0 from J, leaving 9 bases between them. CDR1 is ENHRY, CDR2 SYGVKD, per germline. The CDR3 DNA is TGTGCCATCAGTGAGTCCGGGACACCCTCCTACGAGCAGTACTTC. Translation: CAISESGTPSYEQYF.

This clone is a singleton in its sample. The CDR3: CASSGTGGNQPQHF. CDR3 DNA sequence: TGTGCCAGCAGTGGGACAGGGGGCAATCAGCCCCAGCATTTT. J is TRBJ1-5 and V is TRBV2; 9 nucleotides match TRBD1. This CDR3 comprises 14 residues. Germline trimming cut 4 bases from V and 2 bases from J; bases unmatched to any gene: 0. CDR1 is SNHLY, CDR2 FYNNEI, per germline.

This chain joins TRBV18 and TRBJ2-7; 11 positions match TRBD2. The J segment lost 5 bases and the V segment lost 1 base, leaving 13 bases of the junction unmatched. This CDR3 region has 18 residues. Germline V gives CDR1 KGHSH, CDR2 LQKENI. CDR3 residues: CASSPRVLAGVLLNEQYF. The CDR3, as DNA: TGTGCCAGCTCACCACGAGTACTAGCGGGGGTTCTACTGAACGAGCAGTACTTC. Supplemented by reference TRBV18 and TRBJ2-7, the full variable domain reads NAGVMQNPRHLVRRRGQEARLRCSPMKGHSHVYWYRQLPEEGLKFMVYLQKENIIDESGMPKERFSAEFPKEGPSILRIQQVVRGDSAAYFCASSPRVLAGVLLNEQYFGPGTRLTVT.

In its sample, this clone was seen once. The chain employs TRBV7-9 and TRBJ1-2, with D uncertain. Trimming shortened V by 3 bases and J by 0 bases, and 5 bases separated the two germline ends. The CDR3 is 13 amino acids. CDR1 SEHNR and CDR2 FQNEAQ come from the germline V gene (reference sequence). The CDR3 coding sequence is TGTGCCAGCAGCTTGGCCTCTAACTATGGCTACACCTTC. This gives the protein CASSLASNYGYTF.

J is TRBJ2-7 and V is TRBV11-3; no reliable D call. V dropped 6 bases and J dropped 4 bases, with 7 bases sitting between them. Germline-derived CDR1 and CDR2 are SGHNT and YENEEA. This CDR3 is 11 amino acids long. The CDR3 nucleotides are TGTGCCAGCAGTAGCACTTACGAGCAGTACTTC. Its translation is CASSSTYEQYF.

The rearrangement uses TRBV28 and TRBJ1-2; D might be TRBD1 (5 bases). Deletions cut 2 bases from V and 7 bases from J, with 11 bases between. CDR1 is MDHEN, CDR2 SYDVKM, per germline. The CDR3 runs to 13 residues. This chain's CDR3 is CASSLDRRVGYTF. The DNA of the CDR3 is TGTGCCAGCAGTTTAGATCGCAGGGTTGGCTACACCTTC.

The V gene is TRBV29-1, the J gene TRBJ1-3; D uncertain. Per the germline V gene, CDR1 is SQVTM and CDR2 is ANQGSEA. There are 16 residues in the CDR3. The V end was cut by 7 bases, the J end by 0 bases, with 19 bases between. Here the CDR3 reads CSAREGGSTSGNTIYF. The CDR3 region has the DNA TGCAGCGCTAGAGAGGGAGGCAGTACCTCTGGAAACACCATATATTTT.

This clone is a singleton in its sample. The genes are TRBV4-3 and TRBJ2-7; a weak D match, TRBD2 (6 bases). This CDR3 contains 14 residues. The germline V gene encodes CDR1 LGHNA and CDR2 YSLEER. Deletions cut 4 bases from V and 2 bases from J, with 12 bases between. CDR3 region: CASSPQREAYEQYF. As DNA, the CDR3 is TGCGCCAGCAGCCCCCAGAGGGAGGCCTACGAGCAGTACTTC.

The rearrangement links TRBV19 to TRBJ1-2, with 7 positions matching TRBD1. The CDR3 sequence is 14 residues long. Germline V gene sequence: CDR1 LNHDA, CDR2 SQIVND (reference sequence). J was trimmed by 4 bases and V by 6 bases; bases with no gene match: 8. CDR3 loop: CASRTVTGSYGYTF. CDR3 DNA: TGTGCCAGTAGAACCGTGACAGGGTCCTATGGCTACACCTTC.

As DNA, the CDR3 is TGTGCCAGCAGTGGAGCAGGAGGGCCTGAAAAACTGTTTTTT. Its translation: CASSGAGGPEKLFF. The chain recombines TRBV25-1 with TRBJ1-4; D is ambiguous. Germline CDR1 and CDR2: MGHDK and SYGVNS. The V gene lost 4 bases and the J gene lost 7 bases, with 13 bases spanning the gap. This CDR3 contains 14 residues.